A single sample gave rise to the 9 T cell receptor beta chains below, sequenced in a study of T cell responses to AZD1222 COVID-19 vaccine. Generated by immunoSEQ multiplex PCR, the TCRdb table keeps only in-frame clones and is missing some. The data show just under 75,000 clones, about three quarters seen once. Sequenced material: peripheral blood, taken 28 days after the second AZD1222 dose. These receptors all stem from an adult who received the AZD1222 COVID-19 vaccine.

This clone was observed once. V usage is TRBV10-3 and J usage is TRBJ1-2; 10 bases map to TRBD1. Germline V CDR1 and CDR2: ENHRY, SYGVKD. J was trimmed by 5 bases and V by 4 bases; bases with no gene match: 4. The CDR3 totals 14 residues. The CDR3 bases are TGTGCCATCAGTGGCCGGGACAGGGGATATGGCTACACCTTC. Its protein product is CAISGRDRGYGYTF.

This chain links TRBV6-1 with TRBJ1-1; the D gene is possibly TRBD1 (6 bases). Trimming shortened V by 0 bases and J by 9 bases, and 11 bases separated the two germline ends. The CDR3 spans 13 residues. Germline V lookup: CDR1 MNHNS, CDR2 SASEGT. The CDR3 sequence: CASSEAQDSQAFF. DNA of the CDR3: TGTGCCAGCAGTGAAGCGCAGGACAGCCAAGCTTTCTTT.

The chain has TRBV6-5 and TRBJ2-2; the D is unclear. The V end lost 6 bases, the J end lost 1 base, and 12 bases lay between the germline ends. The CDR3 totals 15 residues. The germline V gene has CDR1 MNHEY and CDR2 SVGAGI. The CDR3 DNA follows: TGTGCCAGCAGGAAGGCCGGGCGGAACACCGGGGAGCTGTTTTTT. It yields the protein CASRKAGRNTGELFF.

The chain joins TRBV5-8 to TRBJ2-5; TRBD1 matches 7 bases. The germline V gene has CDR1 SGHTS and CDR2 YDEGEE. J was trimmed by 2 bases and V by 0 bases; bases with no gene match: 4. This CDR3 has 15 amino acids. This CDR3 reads CASSLGDRYQETQYF. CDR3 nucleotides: TGTGCCAGCAGCTTGGGGGACAGATATCAAGAGACCCAGTACTTC.

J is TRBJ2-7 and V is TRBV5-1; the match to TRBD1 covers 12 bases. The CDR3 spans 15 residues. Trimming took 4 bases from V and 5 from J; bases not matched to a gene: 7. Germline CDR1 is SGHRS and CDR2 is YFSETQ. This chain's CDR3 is CASSREGQGAHEQYF. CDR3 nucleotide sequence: TGCGCCAGCAGCCGCGAGGGACAGGGGGCCCACGAGCAGTACTTC.

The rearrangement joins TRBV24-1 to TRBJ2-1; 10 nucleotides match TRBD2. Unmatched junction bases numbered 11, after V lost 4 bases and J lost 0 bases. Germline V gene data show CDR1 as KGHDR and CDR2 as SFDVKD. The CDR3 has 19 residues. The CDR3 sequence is CATSESGTSASGSYNEQFF. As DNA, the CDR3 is TGTGCCACCAGTGAGTCCGGGACTAGCGCCAGTGGCTCCTACAATGAGCAGTTCTTC.

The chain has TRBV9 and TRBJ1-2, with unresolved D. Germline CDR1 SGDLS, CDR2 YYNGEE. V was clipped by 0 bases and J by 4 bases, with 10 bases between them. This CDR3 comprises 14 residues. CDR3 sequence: CASSVVSDSYGYTF. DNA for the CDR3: TGTGCCAGCAGCGTAGTGAGCGATTCCTATGGCTACACCTTC.

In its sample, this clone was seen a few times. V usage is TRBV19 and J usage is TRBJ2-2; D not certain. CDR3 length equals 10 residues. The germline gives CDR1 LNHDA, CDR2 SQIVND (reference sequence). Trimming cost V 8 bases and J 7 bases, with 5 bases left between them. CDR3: CASGDGELFF. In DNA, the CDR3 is TGTGCCAGTGGGGACGGGGAGCTGTTTTTT.

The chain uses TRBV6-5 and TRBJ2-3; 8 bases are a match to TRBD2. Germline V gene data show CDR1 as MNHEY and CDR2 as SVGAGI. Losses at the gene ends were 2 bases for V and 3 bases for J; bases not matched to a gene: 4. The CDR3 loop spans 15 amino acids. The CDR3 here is CASSYRAGGTDTQYF. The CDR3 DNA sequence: TGTGCCAGCAGTTACAGGGCGGGGGGTACAGATACGCAGTATTTT.